This T cell receptor beta chain was found in a study of cytomegalovirus exposure and HLA in healthy donors. Across the whole study: The same platform used for the 500 to 850 first-cohort repertoires was also used for the 95 to 150 validation repertoires, as a later analysis reported. Study findings and constraints: Specificity for CMV antigens was confirmed in vitro for a few of the CMV-associated chains.

Method: immunoSEQ multiplex PCR; TCRdb's copy keeps in-frame clones and lacks some. This sample has about 160,000 clones, with 89% found just once. This CDR3 has 15 amino acids. The V gene's germline CDR1 is PRHDT and CDR2 FYEKMQ (reference sequence). V gave up 5 bases and J gave up 7 bases, with 20 bases separating them. Points on this clone: Its antigen remains unknown.

The chain employs TRBV13 and TRBJ1-2; D is unresolved. This TCR was recovered from a man between 18 and 35 years old in good health and CMV-seropositive. The sample comprised PBMCs. As DNA, the CDR3 is TGTGCCAGCAGCCCCCGGCGGGCTTGGGCTCTTGGCTACACCTTC. Encoded protein: CASSPRRAWALGYTF.